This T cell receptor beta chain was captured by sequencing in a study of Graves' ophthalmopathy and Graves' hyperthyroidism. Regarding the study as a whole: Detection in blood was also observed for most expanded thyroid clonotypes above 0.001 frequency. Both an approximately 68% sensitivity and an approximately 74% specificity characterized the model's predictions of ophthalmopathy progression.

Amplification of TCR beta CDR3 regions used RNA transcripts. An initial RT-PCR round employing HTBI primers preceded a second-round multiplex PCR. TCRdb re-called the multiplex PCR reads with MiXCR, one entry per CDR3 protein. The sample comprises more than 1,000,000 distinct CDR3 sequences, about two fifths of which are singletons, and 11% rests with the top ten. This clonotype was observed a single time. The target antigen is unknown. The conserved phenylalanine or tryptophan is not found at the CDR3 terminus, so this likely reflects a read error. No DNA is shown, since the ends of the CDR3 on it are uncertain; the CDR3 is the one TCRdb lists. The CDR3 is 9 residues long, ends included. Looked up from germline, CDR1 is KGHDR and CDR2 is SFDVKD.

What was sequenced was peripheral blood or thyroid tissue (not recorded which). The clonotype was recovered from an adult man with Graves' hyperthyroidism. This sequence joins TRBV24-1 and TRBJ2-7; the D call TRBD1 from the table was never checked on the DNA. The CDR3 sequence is CATSDYGDG.